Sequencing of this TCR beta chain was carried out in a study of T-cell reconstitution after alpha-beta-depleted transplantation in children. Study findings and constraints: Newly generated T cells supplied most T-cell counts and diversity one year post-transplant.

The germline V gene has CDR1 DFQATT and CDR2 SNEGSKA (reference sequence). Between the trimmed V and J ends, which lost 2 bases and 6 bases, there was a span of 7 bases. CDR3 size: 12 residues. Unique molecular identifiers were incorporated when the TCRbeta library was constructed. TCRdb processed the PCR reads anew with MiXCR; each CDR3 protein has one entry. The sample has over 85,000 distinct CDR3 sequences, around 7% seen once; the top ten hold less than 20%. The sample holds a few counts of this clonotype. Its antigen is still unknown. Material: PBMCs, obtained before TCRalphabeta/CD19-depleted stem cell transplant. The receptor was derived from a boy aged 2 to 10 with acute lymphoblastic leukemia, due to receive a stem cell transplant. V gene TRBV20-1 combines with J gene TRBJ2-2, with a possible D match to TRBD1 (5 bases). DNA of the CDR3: TGCAGTGCTAGAAGACAGCCCGGGGAGCTGTTTTTT. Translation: CSARRQPGELFF.